These 22 T cell receptor beta chains were all obtained from the same sample, sequenced in a study of blood T cells in healthy people across ages. Together with a sample-barcoded 5' primer, a J-beta primer mix was included in a second PCR lasting about 7 to 11 cycles. TCRdb reanalysed the 5' RACE reads using MiXCR and keeps one entry per CDR3 protein. The repertoire holds fewer than 900,000 distinct CDR3 sequences, with more than 40% as singletons. Sequencing was performed on blood. These receptors all come from a woman aged 55-70 years in good health.

This clonotype was observed many times. This CDR3 reads CASTPGTSGYYEQYF. CDR3 nucleotides: TGTGCCAGCACCCCAGGGACTAGCGGCTACTACGAGCAGTACTTC. This rearrangement joins TRBV28 to TRBJ2-7; 11 bases fit TRBD2. CDR3 size: 15 residues. The germline CDR1 and CDR2 sequences are MDHEN and SYDVKM. The V segment lost 7 bases and the J segment 3 bases; nucleotides outside the gene matches: 8.

This clonotype was recorded a few times. V usage is TRBV20-1 and J usage is TRBJ2-1; TRBD2 aligns across 9 bases. The CDR3 runs to 14 residues. V shed 6 bases and J 6 bases; nucleotides not matched to a gene: 9. Germline values: CDR1 DFQATT, CDR2 SNEGSKA (reference sequence). The CDR3 DNA is TGCAGTGCGAATCCCGGGACTAGCACCAATGAGCAGTTCTTC. Translating gives CSANPGTSTNEQFF.

CDR3 DNA sequence: TGTGCCAGCAGTGAAGTCCTAGCGGGAGGAGAAAGGGGAGAGACCCAGTACTTC. Its protein is CASSEVLAGGERGETQYF. The rearrangement links TRBV6-1 to TRBJ2-5; 11 positions agree with TRBD2. This CDR3 has 18 residues. Germline V gene lookup returns CDR1 MNHNS and CDR2 SASEGT. V lost 1 base to trimming and J lost 4 bases; unmatched junction nucleotides: 11.

This clonotype has a single count. The V and J genes are TRBV30 and TRBJ2-2, with D perhaps matching TRBD2 (5 bases). Germline loops: CDR1 GTSNPN, CDR2 SVGIG (reference sequence). V lost 1 base, J lost 4 bases, and 13 bases lay in between. CDR3 length equals 15 residues. CDR3 region: CAWSGRRSSTGELFF. CDR3 DNA: TGTGCCTGGAGTGGACGGAGGTCCAGCACCGGGGAGCTGTTTTTT.

The chain recombines TRBV6-2 or TRBV6-3 with TRBJ2-1; TRBD2 agrees at 9 bases. CDR3 length equals 16 residues. The J segment lost 3 bases and the V segment lost 4 bases, leaving 7 bases of the junction unmatched. Germline values: CDR1 MNHEY, CDR2 SVGEGT. CDR3 amino acids: CASSSPLAGIYNEQFF. In DNA, the CDR3 is TGTGCCAGCAGTTCCCCCCTAGCGGGAATCTACAATGAGCAGTTCTTC.

This clonotype was detected a few times. The chain links TRBV5-1 to TRBJ2-7; TRBD1 matches at 8 bases. CDR1 is SGHRS, CDR2 YFSETQ, per germline. The V gene end was trimmed by 4 bases and the J gene end by 2 bases; junction bases not matched to a gene: 5. This CDR3 is 14 amino acids long. The CDR3 protein is CASSGGQATYEQYF. The CDR3 coding sequence is TGCGCCAGCAGCGGGGGACAGGCCACCTACGAGCAGTACTTC. Full variable domain (remainder filled in from reference TRBV5-1 and TRBJ2-7): KAGVTQTPRYLIKTRGQQVTLSCSPISGHRSVSWYQQTPGQGLQFLFEYFSETQRNKGNFPGRFSGRQFSNSRSEMNVSTLELGDSALYLCASSGGQATYEQYFGPGTRLTVT.

This clonotype was recorded a few times. This chain uses TRBV20-1 with TRBJ1-4; 8 nucleotides line up with TRBD1. This CDR3 spans 14 amino acids. The V gene end was trimmed by 3 bases and the J gene end by 6 bases; junction bases not matched to a gene: 6. The V gene's germline CDR1 is DFQATT and CDR2 SNEGSKA (reference sequence). Here the CDR3 DNA reads TGCAGTGCTAGCCCGGGACAGGCTGATGAAAAACTGTTTTTT. Protein: CSASPGQADEKLFF.

The V call is TRBV4-1, the J call TRBJ2-1, with D possibly matching TRBD2 (5 bases). CDR1 MGHRA and CDR2 YSYEKL come from the germline V gene. V lost 0 bases to trimming and J lost 14 bases, with 17 bases between them. CDR3 length equals 14 residues. The CDR3 is CASSQDQERSLEFF. CDR3 DNA: TGCGCCAGCAGCCAAGATCAAGAGCGGAGCCTGGAGTTCTTC.

The chain links TRBV6-5 to TRBJ1-1; possibly TRBD1 for D (5 bases). Germline V CDR1 and CDR2: MNHEY, SVGAGI. The CDR3 has 12 amino acids. V was cut by 6 bases and J by 6 bases, with 11 bases left in between. CDR3 in amino acids: CASRGARAEAFF. CDR3 coding DNA: TGTGCCAGCAGAGGGGCAAGAGCTGAAGCTTTCTTT.

There are a few counts of this clonotype. The V and J genes are TRBV7-2 and TRBJ2-5; the match to TRBD2 covers 10 bases. CDR1 and CDR2 (germline): SGHTA, FQGNSA. J lost 5 bases, V lost 4 bases, and 4 bases had no gene match. The CDR3 runs 14 residues. The CDR3 here is CASSWASGSETQYF. The CDR3 DNA is TGTGCCAGCAGCTGGGCTAGCGGGAGTGAGACCCAGTACTTC.

This clonotype was found many times. The rearrangement uses TRBV2 and TRBJ1-1, with 7 bases aligning to TRBD1. V trimming: 5 bases; J trimming: 3 bases; junction bases outside the gene matches: 3. Germline lookup yields CDR1 SNHLY and CDR2 FYNNEI. The CDR3 has 13 amino acids. CDR3 DNA sequence: TGTGCCAGCAGTCCCGACAGGGACACTGAAGCTTTCTTT. This sequence encodes CASSPDRDTEAFF.

The CDR3 region is CSVIRASLVDTQYF. The CDR3 coding sequence is TGCAGCGTTATAAGGGCTAGCCTGGTAGATACGCAGTATTTT. The chain uses TRBV29-1 and TRBJ2-3; weak D call: TRBD2 (5 bases). V was cut by 5 bases and J by 5 bases, with 17 bases left in between. Germline assignment: CDR1 SQVTM and CDR2 ANQGSEA. This CDR3 contains 14 residues.

This sequence joins TRBV7-9 and TRBJ2-7; 7 bases match TRBD1. After removal of 3 bases from V and 2 bases from J, the junction contained 4 bases not matched to a gene. The CDR3 length is 14 residues. Per the germline V gene, CDR1 is SEHNR and CDR2 is FQNEAQ (reference sequence). This CDR3 reads CASSFGTEAYEQYF. The CDR3 DNA reads TGTGCCAGCAGCTTTGGGACAGAGGCCTACGAGCAGTACTTC.

The chain combines TRBV6-5 with TRBJ2-1; 9 nucleotides line up with TRBD1. With V trimmed by 6 bases and J by 13 bases, 13 bases remained unmatched. Germline-derived CDR1 and CDR2 are MNHEY and SVGAGI. The CDR3 contains 14 residues. The CDR3 region is CASRTGGLGETQFF. The DNA of the CDR3 is TGTGCCAGCAGAACAGGGGGCTTGGGAGAGACCCAGTTCTTC.

The chain uses TRBV29-1 and TRBJ2-1; 7 nucleotides line up with TRBD2. This CDR3 comprises 15 residues. J gave up 6 bases and V 3 bases, and 11 bases lay outside the gene matches. CDR1 is SQVTM, CDR2 ANQGSEA, per germline. The CDR3 protein is CSVEPSGIGLNEQFF. The CDR3 nucleotides read TGCAGCGTTGAGCCAAGCGGGATAGGGCTCAATGAGCAGTTCTTC.

This chain connects TRBV20-1 to TRBJ2-1; tentative D call: TRBD2 (7 bases). There are 19 residues in the CDR3. The V and J ends lost 1 base and 2 bases respectively, with 24 bases between them. Germline CDR1 and CDR2: DFQATT and SNEGSKA (reference sequence). CDR3 loop: CSARAAGADGRPAYNEQFF. The CDR3 coding sequence is TGCAGTGCTAGAGCCGCAGGGGCCGACGGGAGGCCCGCCTACAATGAGCAGTTCTTC.

The rearrangement links TRBV15 to TRBJ2-1; D perhaps matches TRBD1 (6 bases). The CDR3 loop spans 17 amino acids. V shed 4 bases and J shed 8 bases, with 24 bases lying between them. The germline CDR1 and CDR2 sequences are LNHNV and YYDKDF (reference sequence). CDR3 nucleotides: TGTGCCACCAGCACCTCATCCCGAGGGACACTCCTCGATGAGCAGTTCTTC. Translated, it gives CATSTSSRGTLLDEQFF.

This chain uses TRBV5-1 with TRBJ2-7; D is perhaps TRBD1 (6 bases). Trimming cost V 3 bases and J 12 bases, with 22 bases left between them. CDR3 size: 14 residues. The germline CDR1 and CDR2 sequences are SGHRS and YFSETQ. The CDR3 bases are TGCGCCAGCAGCTCCGGACAGAGTCCGGAGACCCGGTACTTC. Protein sequence: CASSSGQSPETRYF.

V is TRBV10-3 and J is TRBJ2-5, with a possible D match to TRBD2 (7 bases). Trimming left V 7 bases short and J 5 bases short, with 14 bases between. Per germline, CDR1 ENHRY and CDR2 SYGVKD. This CDR3 has 13 residues. CDR3 loop: CAIMGGAEETQYF. The CDR3 nucleotides are TGTGCCATCATGGGGGGGGCGGAGGAGACCCAGTACTTC.

This chain connects TRBV28 to TRBJ2-5; the D is unclear. Germline V CDR1 and CDR2: MDHEN, SYDVKM. The CDR3 runs 12 residues. V dropped 7 bases and J dropped 4 bases, with 10 bases sitting between them. In DNA, the CDR3 is TGTGCCAGCACCACACCCCTAGAGACCCAGTACTTC. Translation: CASTTPLETQYF.

The V call is TRBV4-2, the J call TRBJ2-4, with D hard to call. The DNA matches TRBJ2-7 better at its end, which makes the J call doubtful. The CDR3 is 15 amino acids. Germline-derived CDR1 and CDR2 are LGHNA and YNFKEQ. This chain's CDR3 is CASSQERNPSYEQYF. The CDR3 DNA follows: TGTGCCAGCAGCCAAGAGAGGAATCCTAGCTACGAGCAGTACTTC.

The chain uses TRBV3-1 and TRBJ2-2; unclear D gene. CDR3 length: 13 amino acids. V gave up 4 bases and J gave up 8 bases, with 11 bases separating them. In germline, CDR1 is LGHDT, CDR2 YNNKEL (reference sequence). DNA for the CDR3: TGTGCCAGCAGCCTAGGGTTTAGTGGGGAGCTGTTTTTT. It is translated as CASSLGFSGELFF.